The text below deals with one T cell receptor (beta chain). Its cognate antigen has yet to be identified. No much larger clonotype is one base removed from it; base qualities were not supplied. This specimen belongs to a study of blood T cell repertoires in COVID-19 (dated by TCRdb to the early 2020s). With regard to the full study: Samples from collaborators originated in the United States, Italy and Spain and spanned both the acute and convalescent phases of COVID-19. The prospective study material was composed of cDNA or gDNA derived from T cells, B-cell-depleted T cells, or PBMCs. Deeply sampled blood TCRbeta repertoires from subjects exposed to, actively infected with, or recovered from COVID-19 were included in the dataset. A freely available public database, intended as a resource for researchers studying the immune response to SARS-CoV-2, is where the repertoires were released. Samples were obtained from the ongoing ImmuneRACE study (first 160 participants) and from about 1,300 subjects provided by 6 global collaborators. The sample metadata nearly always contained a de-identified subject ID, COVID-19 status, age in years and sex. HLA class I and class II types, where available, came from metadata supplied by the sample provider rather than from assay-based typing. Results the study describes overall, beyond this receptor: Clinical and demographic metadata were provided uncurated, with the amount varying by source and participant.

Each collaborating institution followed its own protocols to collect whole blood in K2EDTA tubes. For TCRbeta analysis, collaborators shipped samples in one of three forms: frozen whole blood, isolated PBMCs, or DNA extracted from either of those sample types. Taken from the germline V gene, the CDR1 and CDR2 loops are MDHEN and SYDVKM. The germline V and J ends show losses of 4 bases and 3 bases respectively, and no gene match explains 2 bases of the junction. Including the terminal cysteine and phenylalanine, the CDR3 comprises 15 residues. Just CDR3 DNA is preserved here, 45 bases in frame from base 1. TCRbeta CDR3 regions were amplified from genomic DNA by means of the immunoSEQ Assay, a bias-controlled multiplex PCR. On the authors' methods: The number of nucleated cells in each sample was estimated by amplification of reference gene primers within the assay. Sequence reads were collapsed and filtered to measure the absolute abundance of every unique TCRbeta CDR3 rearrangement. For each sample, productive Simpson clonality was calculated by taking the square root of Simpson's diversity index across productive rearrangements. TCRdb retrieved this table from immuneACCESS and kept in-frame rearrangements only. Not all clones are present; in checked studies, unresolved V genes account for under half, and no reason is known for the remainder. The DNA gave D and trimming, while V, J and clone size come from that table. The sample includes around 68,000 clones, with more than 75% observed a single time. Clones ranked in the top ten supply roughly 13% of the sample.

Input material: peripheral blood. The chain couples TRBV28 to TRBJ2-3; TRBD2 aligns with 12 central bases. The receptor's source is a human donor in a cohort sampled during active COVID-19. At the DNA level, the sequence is TGTGCCAGCAGTTATCTAGCGGGGGGGACAGATACGCAGTATTTT. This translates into CASSYLAGGTDTQYF.